These T cell receptor beta chains were read from a single sample in a study of vaccination and CD4 T cells after COVID-19. The antigens for these receptors are not known. One entry per CDR3 protein, called by TCRdb with MiXCR from the PCR reads. The table shows some 13,000 distinct CDR3 sequences, with about 30% occurring only once. The sample consisted of CD4+ T cells from blood, cultured in vitro. The receptors shown here come from a human donor who had recovered from COVID-19. Each CDR3 is given with its conserved first and last residue. The D gene is left open where the match is weak. Clone size is given for some rows only: seen once, a few or many times, or a class if the clone is expanded.

>TRBD2|few|TRBJ2-7|TRBV7-9
TGTGCCAGCAGCGGTACGACTAGCGGATACGAGCAGTACTTC
CASSGTTSGYEQYF
>TRBD1|NA|TRBJ1-6|TRBV20-1
TGCAGTGCTAGACGACAGGGAAATTCACCCCTCCACTTT
CSARRQGNSPLHF
>TRBD1|NA|TRBJ2-2|TRBV30
TGTGCCTGGAGTCCCACGGGACAGGGGTGGGAGCTGTTTTTT
CAWSPTGQGWELFF
>TRBD1|NA|TRBJ2-2|TRBV20-1
TGCAGTGCGTCGACAGGGATGGGGGAGCTGTTTTTT
CSASTGMGELFF
>NA|NA|TRBJ1-1|TRBV18
TGTGCCAGCTCACCACCTGGGACGGGGAACACTGAAGCTTTCTTT
CASSPPGTGNTEAFF
>TRBD1|few|TRBJ2-7|TRBV7-3
TGTGCCAGCAGCTTATACGCAGGGGGTCAGTACGAGCAGTACTTC
CASSLYAGGQYEQYF
>NA|NA|TRBJ1-2|TRBV6-1
TGTGCCACCCAGGAATTTAACTATGGCTACACCTTC
CATQEFNYGYTF
>TRBD1|NA|TRBJ1-6|TRBV19
TGTGCCAGTCGCAGGGGGCCCTATAATGATTCACCCCTCCACTTT
CASRRGPYNDSPLHF
>TRBD1|once|TRBJ1-3|TRBV6-5
TGTGCCAGCAGTTACTCGAACAGGGGTGACACCATATATTTT
CASSYSNRGDTIYF
>TRBD2|few|TRBJ2-7|TRBV20-1
TGCAGTGCTAGGGGGGGGATTTACGAGCAGTACTTC
CSARGGIYEQYF